The 10 T cell receptor beta chains reported below all come from one sample, sequenced in a study of cytomegalovirus exposure and HLA in healthy donors. 13 Jbeta primers and 60 Vbeta primers were used for the PCR. The assay was immunoSEQ multiplex PCR, and TCRdb's table has in-frame clones only and misses some. The sample has about 140,000 clones; about four fifths are singletons. Sequencing was carried out using PBMCs. The receptors stem from a man younger than 40 in good health.

The rearrangement joins TRBV19 to TRBJ2-3, with a weak D call TRBD2 (6 bases). The length of the CDR3 is 16 residues. Germline V gives CDR1 LNHDA, CDR2 SQIVND (reference sequence). Trimming left V 6 bases short and J 0 bases short, with 16 bases between. The CDR3 bases are TGTGCCAGTAGACCGGTGGGAGGCCCTAGCACAGATACGCAGTATTTT. This sequence encodes CASRPVGGPSTDTQYF.

There are a few counts of this clone. The chain uses TRBV19 and TRBJ2-6, with 11 positions matching TRBD1. V shed 7 bases, J shed 2 bases, and the junction held 10 bases outside the gene matches. The CDR3 sequence is 18 residues long. Germline CDR1 is LNHDA and CDR2 is SQIVND (reference sequence). CDR3 region: CASTLGQGALAGANVLTF. The CDR3 DNA reads as TGTGCCAGTACCCTCGGACAGGGGGCTTTAGCTGGGGCCAACGTCCTGACTTTC.

V usage is TRBV4-2 and J usage is TRBJ1-4; TRBD1 aligns across 7 bases. V dropped 6 bases and J dropped 10; count of bases not matched to a gene: 17. Germline CDR1 and CDR2: LGHNA and YNFKEQ. The CDR3 is 16 residues long. CDR3 sequence (DNA): TGTGCCAGCAGGTCCGGGACAGAAGTTATAATGTCAAAACTGTTTTTT. As protein: CASRSGTEVIMSKLFF.

V gene TRBV7-9 combines with J gene TRBJ2-3, with a possible D match to TRBD1 (6 bases). V lost 5 bases and J 0 bases, leaving 15 bases between the germline ends. The CDR3 is made up of 16 amino acids. Looked up from germline, CDR1 is SEHNR and CDR2 is FQNEAQ (reference sequence). CDR3 DNA sequence: TGTGCCAGCAGCCCACCCAGGGGATCGAGCACAGATACGCAGTATTTT. Translation gives CASSPPRGSSTDTQYF.

Concerning this clone: Germline is not matched at one junction end, which may reflect a read error. This sequence joins TRBV7-9 and TRBJ2-7, with D perhaps TRBD2 (5 bases). Germline V gives CDR1 SEHNR, CDR2 FQNEAQ (reference sequence). The CDR3 is made up of 14 amino acids. The CDR3 bases are TGTTCCAGCAGCTTAGAGCGGTCCGATAGGGAGCAGTACTTC. Translation gives CSSSLERSDREQYF.

The rearrangement uses TRBV19 and TRBJ1-1; perhaps TRBD1 as D (6 bases). CDR3 size: 14 residues. V lost 3 bases and J 4 bases, leaving 12 bases between the germline ends. Per germline, CDR1 LNHDA and CDR2 SQIVND (reference sequence). The CDR3 region is CASSIQGRGTEAFF. The CDR3 region has the DNA TGTGCCAGTAGTATTCAGGGGCGCGGCACTGAAGCTTTCTTT. Together with reference TRBV19 and TRBJ1-1, the CDR3 gives the full variable domain: DGGITQSPKYLFRKEGQNVTLSCEQNLNHDAMYWYRQDPGQGLRLIYYSQIVNDFQKGDIAEGYSVSREKKESFPLTVTSAQKNPTAFYLCASSIQGRGTEAFFGQGTRLTVV.

The V gene is TRBV7-7, the J gene TRBJ2-1; TRBD1 agrees at 7 bases. This CDR3 has 16 residues. Germline CDR1 SSHAT, CDR2 FNYEAQ (reference sequence). The V gene end was trimmed by 5 bases and the J gene end by 4 bases; junction bases not matched to a gene: 11. This chain's CDR3 is CASSPGTATTYNEQFF. In DNA, the CDR3 is TGTGCCAGCAGCCCCGGGACAGCGACAACGTACAATGAGCAGTTCTTC.

The rearrangement uses TRBV5-4 and TRBJ2-7; 13 bases agree with TRBD2. V shed 3 bases and J 0 bases; nucleotides not matched to a gene: 9. The CDR3 length is 18 residues. Germline V gene lookup returns CDR1 SGHNT and CDR2 YYREEE (reference sequence). CDR3 in amino acids: CASSSGLAGLTLSYEQYF. The CDR3 nucleotides are TGTGCCAGCAGCTCGGGACTAGCGGGACTTACGCTCTCCTACGAGCAGTACTTC.

This chain links TRBV7-3 with TRBJ2-1, with 14 bases aligning to TRBD2. Germline CDR1 reads SGHTA; CDR2 reads FQGTGA. V lost 7 bases and J lost 7; bases outside the gene matches: 3. The CDR3 loop spans 14 amino acids. CDR3 amino acids: CASKGTSGSNEQFF. CDR3 sequence (DNA): TGTGCCAGCAAGGGGACTAGCGGGAGTAATGAGCAGTTCTTC.

The V and J genes are TRBV4-1 and TRBJ2-7; 8 bases fit TRBD1. CDR3 length: 14 amino acids. The V gene's germline CDR1 is MGHRA and CDR2 YSYEKL. V shed 8 bases and J 2 bases; nucleotides not matched to a gene: 8. The CDR3 DNA sequence: TGCGCCAGCGCCCACCGACAGGGGACCTACGAGCAGTACTTC. Residues: CASAHRQGTYEQYF.